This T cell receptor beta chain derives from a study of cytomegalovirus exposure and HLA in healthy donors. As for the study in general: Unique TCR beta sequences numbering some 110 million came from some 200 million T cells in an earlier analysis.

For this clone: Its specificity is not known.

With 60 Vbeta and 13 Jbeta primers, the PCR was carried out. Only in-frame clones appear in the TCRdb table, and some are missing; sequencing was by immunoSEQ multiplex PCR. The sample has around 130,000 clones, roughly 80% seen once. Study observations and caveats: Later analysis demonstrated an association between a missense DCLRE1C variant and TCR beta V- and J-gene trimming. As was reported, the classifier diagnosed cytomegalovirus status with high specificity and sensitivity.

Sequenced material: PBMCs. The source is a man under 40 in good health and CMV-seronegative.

The CDR3 DNA follows: TGTGCCAGCAGGACCGGGACTCTTCAGTATTTT. Translated, it gives CASRTGTLQYF. The V gene is TRBV7-9, the J gene TRBJ2-3; tentative D call: TRBD2 (6 bases). The CDR3 is 11 residues long. The V gene lost 6 bases and the J gene lost 12 bases, with 13 bases spanning the gap. Germline V CDR1 and CDR2: SEHNR, FQNEAQ (reference sequence).